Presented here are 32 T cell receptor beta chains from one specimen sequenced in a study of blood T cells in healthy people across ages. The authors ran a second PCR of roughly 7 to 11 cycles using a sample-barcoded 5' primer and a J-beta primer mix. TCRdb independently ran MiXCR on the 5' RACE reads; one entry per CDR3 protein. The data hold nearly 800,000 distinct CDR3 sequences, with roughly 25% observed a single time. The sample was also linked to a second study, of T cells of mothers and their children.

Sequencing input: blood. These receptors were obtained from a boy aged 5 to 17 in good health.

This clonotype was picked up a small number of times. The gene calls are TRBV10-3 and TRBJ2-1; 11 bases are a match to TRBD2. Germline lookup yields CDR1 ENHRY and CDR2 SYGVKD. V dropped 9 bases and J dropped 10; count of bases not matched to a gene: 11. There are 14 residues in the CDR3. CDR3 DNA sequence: TGTGCCATTACTAGCGGGAGTGAAAGTTGGGAGCAGTTCTTC. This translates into CAITSGSESWEQFF.

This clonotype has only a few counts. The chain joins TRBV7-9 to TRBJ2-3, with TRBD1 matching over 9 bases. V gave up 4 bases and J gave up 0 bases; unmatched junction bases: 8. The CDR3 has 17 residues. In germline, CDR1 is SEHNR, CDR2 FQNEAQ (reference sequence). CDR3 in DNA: TGTGCCAGCAGCTACCTGACAGGGGGACCAAGCACAGATACGCAGTATTTT. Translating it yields CASSYLTGGPSTDTQYF. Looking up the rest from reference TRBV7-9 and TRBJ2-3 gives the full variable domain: DTGVSQNPRHKITKRGQNVTFRCDPISEHNRLYWYRQTLGQGPEFLTYFQNEAQLEKSRLLSDRFSAERPKGSFSTLEIQRTEQGDSAMYLCASSYLTGGPSTDTQYFGPGTRLTVL.

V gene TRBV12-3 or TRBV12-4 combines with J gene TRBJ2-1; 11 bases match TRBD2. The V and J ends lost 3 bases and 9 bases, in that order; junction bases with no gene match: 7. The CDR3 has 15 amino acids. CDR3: CASSLSSGRASEQFF. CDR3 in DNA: TGTGCCAGCAGTTTGAGTAGCGGGAGGGCCAGTGAGCAGTTCTTC.

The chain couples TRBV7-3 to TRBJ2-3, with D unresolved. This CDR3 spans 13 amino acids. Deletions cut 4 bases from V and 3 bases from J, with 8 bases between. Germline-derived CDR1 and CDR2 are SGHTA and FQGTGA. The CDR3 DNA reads TGTGCCAGCAGCTACTCGACGACAGATACGCAGTATTTT. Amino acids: CASSYSTTDTQYF.

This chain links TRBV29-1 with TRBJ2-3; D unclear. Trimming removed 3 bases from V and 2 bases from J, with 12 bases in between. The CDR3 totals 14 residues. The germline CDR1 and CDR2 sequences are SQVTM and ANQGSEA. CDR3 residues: CSVEGSGFTDTQYF. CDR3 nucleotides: TGCAGCGTTGAGGGGTCCGGTTTCACAGATACGCAGTATTTT.

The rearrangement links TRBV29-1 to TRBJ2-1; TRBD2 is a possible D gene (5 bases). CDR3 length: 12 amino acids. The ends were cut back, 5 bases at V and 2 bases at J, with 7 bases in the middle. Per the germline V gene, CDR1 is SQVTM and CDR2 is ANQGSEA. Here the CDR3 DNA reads TGCAGCGTTCGAGGGACCTACAATGAGCAGTTCTTC. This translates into CSVRGTYNEQFF.

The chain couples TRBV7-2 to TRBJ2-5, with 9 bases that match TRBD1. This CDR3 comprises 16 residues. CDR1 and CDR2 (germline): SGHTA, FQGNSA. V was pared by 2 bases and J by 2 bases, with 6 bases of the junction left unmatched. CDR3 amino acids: CASSLYTGGWQETQYF. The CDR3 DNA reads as TGTGCCAGCAGCTTATACACAGGGGGCTGGCAAGAGACCCAGTACTTC.

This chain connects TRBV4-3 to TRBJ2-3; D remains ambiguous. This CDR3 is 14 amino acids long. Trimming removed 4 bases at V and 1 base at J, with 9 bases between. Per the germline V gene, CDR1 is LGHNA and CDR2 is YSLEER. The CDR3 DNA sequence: TGCGCCAGCAGCCCCCTCCGGGGCACAGATACGCAGTATTTT. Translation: CASSPLRGTDTQYF.

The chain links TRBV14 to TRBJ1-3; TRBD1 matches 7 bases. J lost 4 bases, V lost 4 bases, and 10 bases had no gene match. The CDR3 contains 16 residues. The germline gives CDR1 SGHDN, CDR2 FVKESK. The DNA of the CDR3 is TGTGCCAGCAGCCGAGCCCCCGGGACAGTCGGAAACACCATATATTTT. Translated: CASSRAPGTVGNTIYF.

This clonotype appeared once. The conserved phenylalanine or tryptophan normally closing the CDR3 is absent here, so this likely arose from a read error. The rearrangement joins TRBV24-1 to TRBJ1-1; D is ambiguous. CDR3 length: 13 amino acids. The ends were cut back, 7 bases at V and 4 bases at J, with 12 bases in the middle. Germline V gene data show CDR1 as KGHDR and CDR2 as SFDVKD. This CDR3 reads CATSGVGSTEAFL. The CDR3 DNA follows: TGTGCCACCAGCGGGGTGGGTTCCACTGAAGCTTTCCTT.

CDR3: CASRYGVGGANVLTF. DNA of the CDR3: TGTGCCAGCAGGTACGGGGTCGGCGGGGCCAACGTCCTGACTTTC. The chain has TRBV28 and TRBJ2-6; tentatively, D is TRBD2 (5 bases). CDR1 MDHEN and CDR2 SYDVKM come from the germline V gene. The CDR3 is made up of 15 amino acids. V was pared by 6 bases and J by 4 bases, with 13 bases between.

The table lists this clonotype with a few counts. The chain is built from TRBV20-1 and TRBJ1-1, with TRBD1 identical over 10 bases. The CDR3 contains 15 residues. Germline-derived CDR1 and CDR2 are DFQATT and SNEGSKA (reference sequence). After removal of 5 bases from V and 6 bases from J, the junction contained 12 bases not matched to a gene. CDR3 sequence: CSAQTGGEKLAEAFF. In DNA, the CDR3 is TGCAGTGCTCAGACAGGGGGCGAAAAGCTAGCTGAAGCTTTCTTT.

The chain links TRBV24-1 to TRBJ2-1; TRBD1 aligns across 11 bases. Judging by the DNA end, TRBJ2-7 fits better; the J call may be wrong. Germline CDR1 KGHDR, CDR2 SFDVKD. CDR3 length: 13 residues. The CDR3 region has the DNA TGTGCCACCAGCGGACAGGGGGCGAAAGAGCAGTACTTC. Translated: CATSGQGAKEQYF.

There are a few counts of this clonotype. This chain's CDR3 is CASSPTGYEETQYF. The CDR3 DNA sequence: TGTGCCAGCTCACCAACTGGCTACGAAGAGACCCAGTACTTC. The chain is built from TRBV18 and TRBJ2-5; D is uncertain. Looked up from germline, CDR1 is KGHSH and CDR2 is LQKENI. The V end was cut by 2 bases, the J end by 3 bases, with 10 bases between. The CDR3 sequence is 14 residues long.

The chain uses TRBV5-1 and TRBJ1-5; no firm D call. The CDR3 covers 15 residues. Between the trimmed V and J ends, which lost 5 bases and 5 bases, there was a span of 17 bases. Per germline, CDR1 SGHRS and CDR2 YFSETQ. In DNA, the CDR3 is TGCGCCAGCAGGACGACGTCACACTCCGATCAGCCCCAGCATTTT. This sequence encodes CASRTTSHSDQPQHF.

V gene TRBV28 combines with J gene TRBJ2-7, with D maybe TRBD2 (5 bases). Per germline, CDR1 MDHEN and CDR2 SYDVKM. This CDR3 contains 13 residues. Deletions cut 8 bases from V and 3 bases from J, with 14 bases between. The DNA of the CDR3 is TGTGCCAGCGGCGGAGGAACGATCTACGAGCAGTACTTC. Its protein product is CASGGGTIYEQYF.

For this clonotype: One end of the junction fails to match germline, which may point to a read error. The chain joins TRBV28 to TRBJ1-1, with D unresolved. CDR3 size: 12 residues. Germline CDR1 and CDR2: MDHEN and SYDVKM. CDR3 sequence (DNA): TGTACCAGCAGCCTGGGTCGGGCTGAAGCTTTCTTT. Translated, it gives CTSSLGRAEAFF.

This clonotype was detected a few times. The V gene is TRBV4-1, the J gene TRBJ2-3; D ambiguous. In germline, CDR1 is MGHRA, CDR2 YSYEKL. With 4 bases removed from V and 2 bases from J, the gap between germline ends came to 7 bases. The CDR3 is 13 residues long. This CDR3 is CASSLTITDTQYF. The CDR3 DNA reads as TGCGCCAGCAGCCTAACCATCACAGATACGCAGTATTTT.

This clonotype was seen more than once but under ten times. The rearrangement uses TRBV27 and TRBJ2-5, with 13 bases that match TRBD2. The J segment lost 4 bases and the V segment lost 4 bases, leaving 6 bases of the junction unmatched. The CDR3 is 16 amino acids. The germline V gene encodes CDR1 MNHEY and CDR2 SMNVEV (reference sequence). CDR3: CASSYRLAGGSETQYF. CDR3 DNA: TGTGCCAGCAGTTACCGACTAGCGGGAGGATCAGAGACCCAGTACTTC.

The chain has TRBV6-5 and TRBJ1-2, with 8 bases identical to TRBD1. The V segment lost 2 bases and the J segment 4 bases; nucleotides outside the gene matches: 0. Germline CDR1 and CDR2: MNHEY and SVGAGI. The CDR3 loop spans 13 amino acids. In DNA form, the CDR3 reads TGTGCCAGCAGTTACGACAGGGGCTATGGCTACACCTTC. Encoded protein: CASSYDRGYGYTF.

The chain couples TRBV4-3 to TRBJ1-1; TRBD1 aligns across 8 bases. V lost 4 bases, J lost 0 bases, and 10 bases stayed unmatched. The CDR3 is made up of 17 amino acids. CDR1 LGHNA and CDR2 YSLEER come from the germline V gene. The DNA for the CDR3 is TGCGCCAGCAGCCCCCGGGACGGGACAGGCCTGAACACTGAAGCTTTCTTT. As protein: CASSPRDGTGLNTEAFF.

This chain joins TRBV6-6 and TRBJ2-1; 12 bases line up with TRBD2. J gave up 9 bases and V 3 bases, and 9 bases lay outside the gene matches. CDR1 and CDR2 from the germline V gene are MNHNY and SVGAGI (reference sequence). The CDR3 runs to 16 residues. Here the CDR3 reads CASSYGTLAGGGEQFF. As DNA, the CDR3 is TGTGCCAGCAGTTATGGAACACTAGCGGGAGGCGGTGAGCAGTTCTTC.

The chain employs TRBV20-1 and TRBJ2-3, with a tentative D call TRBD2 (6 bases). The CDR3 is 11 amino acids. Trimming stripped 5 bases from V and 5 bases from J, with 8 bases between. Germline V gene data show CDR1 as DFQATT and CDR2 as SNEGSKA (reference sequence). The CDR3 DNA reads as TGCAGTGCTTCGCGGGGAGATACGCAGTATTTT. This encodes CSASRGDTQYF.

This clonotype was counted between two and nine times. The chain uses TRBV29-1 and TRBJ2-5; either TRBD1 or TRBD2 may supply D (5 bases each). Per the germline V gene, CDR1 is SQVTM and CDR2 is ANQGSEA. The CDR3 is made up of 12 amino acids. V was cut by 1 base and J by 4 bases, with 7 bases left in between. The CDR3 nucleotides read TGCAGCGTTGAAGTTGGGGGAGAGACCCAGTACTTC. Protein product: CSVEVGGETQYF.

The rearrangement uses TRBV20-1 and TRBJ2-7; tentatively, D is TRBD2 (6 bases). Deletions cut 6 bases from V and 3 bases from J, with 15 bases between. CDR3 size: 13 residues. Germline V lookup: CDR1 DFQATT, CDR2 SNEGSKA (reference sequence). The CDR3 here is CSAPSEGDYEQYF. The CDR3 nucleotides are TGCAGTGCCCCTTCGGAGGGTGACTACGAGCAGTACTTC.

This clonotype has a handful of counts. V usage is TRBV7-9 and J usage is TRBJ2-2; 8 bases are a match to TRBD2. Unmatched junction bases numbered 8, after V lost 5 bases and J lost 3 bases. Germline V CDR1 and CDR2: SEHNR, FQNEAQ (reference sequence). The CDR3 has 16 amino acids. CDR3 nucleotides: TGTGCCAGCAGCCTACGGGAAGCGGGAGACACCGGGGAGCTGTTTTTT. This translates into CASSLREAGDTGELFF.

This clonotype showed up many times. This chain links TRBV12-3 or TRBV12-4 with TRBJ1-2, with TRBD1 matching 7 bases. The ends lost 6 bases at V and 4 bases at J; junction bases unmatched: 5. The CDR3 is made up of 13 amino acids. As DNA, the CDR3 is TGTGCCAGCAGCTTGGGACAGTCCTATGGCTACACCTTC. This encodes CASSLGQSYGYTF.

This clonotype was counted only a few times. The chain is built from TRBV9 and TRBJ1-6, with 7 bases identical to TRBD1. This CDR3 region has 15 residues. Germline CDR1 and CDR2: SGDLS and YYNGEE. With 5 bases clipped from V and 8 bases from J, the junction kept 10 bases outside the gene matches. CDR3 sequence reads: CASSLDQGGYSPLHF. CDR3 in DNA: TGTGCCAGCAGTCTCGACCAGGGGGGATATTCACCCCTCCACTTT.

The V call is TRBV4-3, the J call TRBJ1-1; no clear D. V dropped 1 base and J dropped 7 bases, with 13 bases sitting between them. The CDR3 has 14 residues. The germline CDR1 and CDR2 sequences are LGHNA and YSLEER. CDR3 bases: TGCGCCAGCAGCCAAGTCCGGGCGGTTGGTGAAGCTTTCTTT. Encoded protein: CASSQVRAVGEAFF.

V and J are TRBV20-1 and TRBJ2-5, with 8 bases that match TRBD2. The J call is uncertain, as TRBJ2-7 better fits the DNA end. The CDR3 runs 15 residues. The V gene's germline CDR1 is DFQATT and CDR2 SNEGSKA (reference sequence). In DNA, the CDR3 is TGCAGTGCTAGAGATTTGAGCGGGAGTTTGTACGAGCAGTACTTC. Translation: CSARDLSGSLYEQYF.

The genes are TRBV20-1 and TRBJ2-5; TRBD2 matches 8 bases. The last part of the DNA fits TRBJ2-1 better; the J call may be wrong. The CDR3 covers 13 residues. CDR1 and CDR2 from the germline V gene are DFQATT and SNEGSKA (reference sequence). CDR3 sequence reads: CSARGLVVDEQFF. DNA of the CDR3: TGCAGTGCTAGGGGACTAGTTGTCGATGAGCAGTTCTTC.

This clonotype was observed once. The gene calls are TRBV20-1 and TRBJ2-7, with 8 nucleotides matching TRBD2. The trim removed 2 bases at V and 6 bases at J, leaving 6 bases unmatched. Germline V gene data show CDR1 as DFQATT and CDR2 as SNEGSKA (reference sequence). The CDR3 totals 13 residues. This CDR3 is CSARSGLVLEQYF. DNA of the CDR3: TGCAGTGCTAGATCGGGACTAGTCCTCGAGCAGTACTTC.